The T cell receptor (beta chain) under discussion was sequenced for a study of T cells in Graves' hyperthyroidism and ophthalmopathy. Overall study results and limits: Blood also held most thyroid clonotypes expanded beyond 0.001. A 13 V-J signature model discriminated ophthalmopathy versus stable hyperthyroidism.

RNA transcripts gave rise to amplified TCR beta CDR3 regions. The HTBI primer set drove a first-round RT-PCR of the TCR CDR3. MiXCR, applied by TCRdb to the multiplex PCR reads, yields one record per CDR3 protein. The table has hundreds of thousands of distinct CDR3 sequences, more than 20% seen once. Concerning this clonotype: Its antigen is unidentified.

Germline CDR1 ENHRY, CDR2 SYGVKD. V was pared by 4 bases and J by 2 bases, with 9 bases between. CDR3 length: 15 residues. In making diagnoses, clinical symptoms, serum thyroxine and TRAb, thyroid ultrasound and orbital computed tomography were all used. Using about 10 ml of fresh peripheral blood, PBMCs were prepared. The chain links TRBV10-3 to TRBJ2-6; D may match TRBD1 or TRBD2 (5 bases each). Material: blood. This receptor was taken from a man aged 30 to 39 with Graves' ophthalmopathy. Here the CDR3 DNA reads TGTGCCATCAGTGGGGGACCAACTGGGGCCAACGTCCTGACTTTC. Protein sequence: CAISGGPTGANVLTF.